Listed below are T cell receptor beta chains from one sample, sequenced in a study of OX40 agonist ivuxolimab in advanced cancers. Profiled with immunoSEQ multiplex PCR; TCRdb holds only in-frame clones, not every one. The sample carries some 43,000 clones, 88% recorded once. The starting material was CD4+ or CD8+ T cells sorted from blood, obtained in a trial of the OX40 agonist ivuxolimab. All receptors derive from an adult with an advanced solid tumor such as melanoma, head and neck, liver or kidney cancer. The CDR3 runs from the conserved cysteine through the conserved F or W. D genes are given only for firm matches. The size field is filled for only some rows; it gives once, few, many or a size class.

d_gene	v_gene	abundance	j_gene	CDR3nt	CDR3aa
-	TRBV19	-	TRBJ2-2	TGTGCCAGTAGTACGCAGGGTCTGGGCACCGGGGAGCTGTTTTTT	CASSTQGLGTGELFF
-	TRBV9	-	TRBJ2-1	TGTGCCAGCAGCTTAGGACCGGGGGATAAGGAGCAGTTCTTC	CASSLGPGDKEQFF
-	TRBV5-1	once	TRBJ2-7	TGCGCCAGCAGCTTGGGGTTGGTAGGGACCACCTACGAGCAGTACTTC	CASSLGLVGTTYEQYF
TRBD1	TRBV2	-	TRBJ2-1	TGTGCCAGTGACAGGGGGAAGCAGTTCTTC	CASDRGKQFF
-	TRBV7-8	-	TRBJ1-2	TGTGCCAGCAGCTCGGGACCCCGCGGTGGCTACACCTTC	CASSSGPRGGYTF
TRBD2	TRBV27	-	TRBJ2-1	TGTGCCAGCAGTTCACTAGCGGCCTCCTACAATGAGCAGTTCTTC	CASSSLAASYNEQFF
TRBD2	TRBV18	-	TRBJ2-2	TGTGCCAGCTCCTGGACTAGCGGGGCCTCTCCCGGGGAGCTGTTTTTT	CASSWTSGASPGELFF
-	TRBV2	-	TRBJ1-6	TGTGCCAGCCGGAAGATGGCGGTCGATTCACCCCTCCACTTT	CASRKMAVDSPLHF
-	TRBV5-8	-	TRBJ2-5	TGTGCCAGCAGCTTGGATTGGGTACAAGAGACCCAGTACTTC	CASSLDWVQETQYF
-	TRBV19	-	TRBJ2-7	TGTGCCAGTAGTTCCTTGGGAGCGAGAACCTCCTACGAGCAGTACTTC	CASSSLGARTSYEQYF
TRBD2	TRBV11-2	-	TRBJ2-1	TGTGCCAGCAGCTTCCCCCGTAGCGGGGGGGCCCGCTACAATGAGCAGTTCTTC	CASSFPRSGGARYNEQFF
-	TRBV7-9	-	TRBJ2-1	TGTGCCAGCAGCTCCCTCGAAGGACAGTACAATGAGCAGTTCTTC	CASSSLEGQYNEQFF
-	TRBV6-6	once	TRBJ2-5	TGTGCCAGCACTGGGACACAGACCCAAGAGACCCAGTACTTC	CASTGTQTQETQYF
-	TRBV19	-	TRBJ2-3	TGTGCCAGTAGTATTTCCGGGAAGGGGACAGATACGCAGTATTTT	CASSISGKGTDTQYF
-	TRBV6-5	once	TRBJ2-1	TGTGCCAGCAGCCCAACGGGGGTGTTCTACAATGAGCAGTTCTTC	CASSPTGVFYNEQFF
-	TRBV18	-	TRBJ2-1	TGTGCCAGCTCACCACCGGGAAGTACAGATGAGCAGTTCTTC	CASSPPGSTDEQFF
-	TRBV5-5	once	TRBJ2-3	TGTGCCAGCAGCTTGGGGGCTAGTTTGGTTACGGATACGCAGTATTTT	CASSLGASLVTDTQYF
TRBD2	TRBV27	-	TRBJ2-5	TGTGCCAGCAGAACTAGCGGGGGGGCTTGGACCCAGTACTTC	CASRTSGGAWTQYF
TRBD1	TRBV27	-	TRBJ2-3	TGTGCCAGCAGTTTATCGGTACAGGGGAGAGATACGCAGTATTTT	CASSLSVQGRDTQYF
-	TRBV28	-	TRBJ1-5	TGTGCCAGCACCTGGGGGGTCGATCAGCCCCAGCATTTT	CASTWGVDQPQHF
TRBD1	TRBV28	-	TRBJ1-2	TGTGCCAGCAGTTTCATCGAAGGGCAGGGGGACAACTATGGCTACACCTTC	CASSFIEGQGDNYGYTF
TRBD2	TRBV5-1	-	TRBJ2-5	TGCGCCAGCAGCCAGGGACTAGGGAACCAAGAGACCCAGTACTTC	CASSQGLGNQETQYF
TRBD2	TRBV29-1	-	TRBJ2-5	TGCAGCGTTGTAGTTGCGGGAGGGGTAGAGACCCAGTACTTC	CSVVVAGGVETQYF
-	TRBV7-3	-	TRBJ2-2	TGTGCCAGCAGCCCGGACCCGCTGGTTACCGGGGAGCTGTTTTTT	CASSPDPLVTGELFF
-	TRBV7-9	-	TRBJ2-7	TGTGCCAGCAGCTTGACGGGCGAGCAGTACTTC	CASSLTGEQYF
-	TRBV9	-	TRBJ2-7	TGTGCCAGCAGCGTAGGGGCAGGGGACTCCTACGAGCAGTACTTC	CASSVGAGDSYEQYF
TRBD2	TRBV14	-	TRBJ2-1	TGTGCCAGCAGCCACCCGACTAGCAGCTCCTACAATGAGCAGTTCTTC	CASSHPTSSSYNEQFF
TRBD2	TRBV2	-	TRBJ2-3	TGTGCCAGCAGTGACCGGGGGGACTACACAGATACGCAGTATTTT	CASSDRGDYTDTQYF
TRBD2	TRBV6-5	-	TRBJ2-1	TGTGCCAGCAGCCCGCGGGGGGCCCATGAGCAGTTCTTC	CASSPRGAHEQFF
-	TRBV18	-	TRBJ2-2	TGTGCCAGCTCACCGGACACCTCGAACACCGGGGAGCTGTTTTTT	CASSPDTSNTGELFF
-	TRBV18	-	TRBJ2-5	TGTGCCAGCTCACCTAAACAGTCGTCGCAAGAGACCCAGTACTTC	CASSPKQSSQETQYF
TRBD2	TRBV7-2	-	TRBJ2-7	TGTGCCAGCAGCCCCCCCCCTGGCGGGAGCCACGAGCAGTACTTC	CASSPPPGGSHEQYF
-	TRBV27	-	TRBJ1-6	TGTGCCAGCAGTTCATCCCCAGGAGGTAATTCACCCCTCCACTTT	CASSSSPGGNSPLHF
TRBD2	TRBV9	-	TRBJ2-5	TGTGCCAGCAGCCCCCGGACTAGCACGGAGACCCAGTACTTC	CASSPRTSTETQYF
-	TRBV15	once	TRBJ2-3	TGTGCCACCAGCAGAGACTATACGCAGTATTTT	CATSRDYTQYF
-	TRBV18	-	TRBJ1-1	TGTGCCAGCTCACCGGGAGCCGGTGACACTGAAGCTTTCTTT	CASSPGAGDTEAFF
-	TRBV29-1	-	TRBJ1-2	TGCAGCGTCGGTGACATAACTAGGCCCGGATATGGCTACACCTTC	CSVGDITRPGYGYTF